This TCR beta chain was found in a study of T cell changes during pregnancy in multiple sclerosis. The method was immunoSEQ multiplex PCR; TCRdb's version includes in-frame clones alone and lacks a portion of them. The sample records about 40,000 clones, around 90% being singletons. This CDR3 has 15 amino acids. Germline CDR1 and CDR2: SEHNR and FQNEAQ (reference sequence). V lost 5 bases, J lost 0 bases, and 12 bases lay in between. The chain joins TRBV7-9 to TRBJ2-3, with D possibly matching TRBD2 (5 bases). This TCR was recovered from a female donor with multiple sclerosis, enrolled in a pregnancy study. The sample taken for sequencing was PBMCs (not recorded whether the cells were cultured). The CDR3 DNA reads as TGTGCCAGCAGCCCGCCCGGACTGAGCACAGATACGCAGTATTTT. It is translated as CASSPPGLSTDTQYF.